This TCR beta chain was sequenced in a study of cytomegalovirus exposure and HLA in healthy donors. Study as a whole: Across around 400 genotyped donors, 65% to 90% landed in the Caucasian-associated ancestry cluster.

Both 60 Vbeta primers and 13 Jbeta primers went into the PCR. Clones were read by immunoSEQ multiplex PCR, and TCRdb kept only the in-frame ones, dropping some. The repertoire consists of around 120,000 clones, with 79% occurring once and the leading ten covering approximately 4.3%. For this clone: Its antigen remains unidentified. At one end, the junction sequence differs from germline, possibly due to a read error. Other DNA sequences in this specimen translate into the identical CDR3.

Notes on the study in general: Researchers reportedly found TCR beta sequences accurately predicted most subjects' HLA-A and HLA-B alleles. The study put about 180 TCR beta chains on its list as cytomegalovirus-associated.

Sequenced input: PBMCs. This sequence was found in a man aged 30-40 years in good health and CMV-seropositive.

The CDR3 DNA is TGTGCCAGCAGTTTTCTGGGACAGGGCAATGAGAAACTGTTTTTT. Protein sequence: CASSFLGQGNEKLFF. The chain combines TRBV27 with TRBJ1-4; 9 nucleotides line up with TRBD1. Germline V CDR1 and CDR2: MNHEY, SMNVEV (reference sequence). The CDR3 is 15 residues long.